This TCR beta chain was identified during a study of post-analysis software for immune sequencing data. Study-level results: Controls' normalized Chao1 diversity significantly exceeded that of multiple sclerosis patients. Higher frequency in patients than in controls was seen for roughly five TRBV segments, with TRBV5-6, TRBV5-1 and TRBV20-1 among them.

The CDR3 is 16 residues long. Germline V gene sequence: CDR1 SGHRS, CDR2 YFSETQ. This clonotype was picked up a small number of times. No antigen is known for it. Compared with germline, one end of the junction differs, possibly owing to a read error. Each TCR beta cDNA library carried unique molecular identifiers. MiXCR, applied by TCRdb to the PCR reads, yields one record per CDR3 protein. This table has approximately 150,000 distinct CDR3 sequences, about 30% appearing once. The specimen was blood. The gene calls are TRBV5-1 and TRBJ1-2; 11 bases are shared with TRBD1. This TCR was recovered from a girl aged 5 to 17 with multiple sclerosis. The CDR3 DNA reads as TGCGCCAGCAGCTTGAGGACAGGGGGCACTAACTATGGCTGCACCTTC. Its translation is CASSLRTGGTNYGCTF. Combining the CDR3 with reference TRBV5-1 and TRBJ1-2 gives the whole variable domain KAGVTQTPRYLIKTRGQQVTLSCSPISGHRSVSWYQQTPGQGLQFLFEYFSETQRNKGNFPGRFSGRQFSNSRSEMNVSTLELGDSALYLCASSLRTGGTNYGCTFGSGTRLTVV.